This TCR beta chain stems from a study of shared clonotypes between healthy human individuals. This table comes from immunoSEQ multiplex PCR, and its TCRdb copy is limited to in-frame clones, with some not included. The repertoire holds over a million clones, with roughly 74% as singletons. V was pared by 0 bases and J by 9 bases, with 7 bases between. Germline V gene lookup returns CDR1 SGHRS and CDR2 YFSETQ. The CDR3 has 12 amino acids. The specimen sequenced was memory CD4+ T cells from PBMCs. The subset: CD45RA-negative fraction. The source of this sequence is a young man in good health. Some clones in this sample may be carry-over from other donors' samples. The V gene is TRBV5-1, the J gene TRBJ2-1; D ambiguous. CDR3 sequence: CASSLELSEQFF. The CDR3 DNA follows: TGCGCCAGCAGCTTGGAGTTAAGTGAGCAGTTCTTC. Based on the CDR3 plus reference TRBV5-1 and TRBJ2-1, the full variable domain is KAGVTQTPRYLIKTRGQQVTLSCSPISGHRSVSWYQQTPGQGLQFLFEYFSETQRNKGNFPGRFSGRQFSNSRSEMNVSTLELGDSALYLCASSLELSEQFFGPGTRLTVL.